This T cell receptor (beta chain) was sequenced in a study of OX40 agonist ivuxolimab in advanced cancers. Whole-study context: Participants, 75% to 90% male, averaged about 56 years of age, ranging from roughly 23 to 90. Partial responses, seen in three patients, involved one hepatocellular carcinoma and two cutaneous melanomas.

Assay used: immunoSEQ multiplex PCR; TCRdb lists only in-frame clones, some missing. The table lists around 50,000 clones, approximately 90% of them singletons. Study-level findings and limits: Fewer expanded clones were found on average in CD4+ than in CD8+ T cells. The authors did not determine the antigen specificity of the expanded peripheral T cells.

With regard to this clone: Its antigen is as yet unknown.

CDR3 length: 14 residues. The ends were cut back, 1 base at V and 0 bases at J, with 7 bases in the middle. The germline V gene has CDR1 SGHDT and CDR2 YYEEEE. This sequence was found in an adult with an advanced solid tumor such as melanoma, head and neck, liver or kidney cancer. The rearrangement joins TRBV5-6 to TRBJ2-5, with D uncertain. Sample: CD4+ or CD8+ T cells sorted from blood, taken in a trial of the OX40 agonist ivuxolimab. In DNA form, the CDR3 reads TGTGCCAGCAGCTTGTTCGTGGACCAAGAGACCCAGTACTTC. Translation: CASSLFVDQETQYF.